This T cell receptor beta chain was sequenced during a study of blood T cell repertoires in COVID-19. The repertoire was sequenced with immunoSEQ multiplex PCR; TCRdb's copy has only in-frame clones and lacks some. The sample carries about 390,000 clones, about 90% recorded once. V shed 6 bases, J shed 10 bases, and the junction held 9 bases outside the gene matches. Per germline, CDR1 MNHEY and CDR2 SMNVEV (reference sequence). The CDR3 has 14 residues. The rearrangement uses TRBV27 and TRBJ1-6; 7 positions match TRBD1. Sequenced: peripheral blood. The clonotype originates from a woman aged 60-70 years with COVID-19, enrolled during active disease. The CDR3 DNA reads TGTGCCAGCAGCCTGACAGGGTGGGACTCACCCCTCCACTTT. It specifies CASSLTGWDSPLHF.